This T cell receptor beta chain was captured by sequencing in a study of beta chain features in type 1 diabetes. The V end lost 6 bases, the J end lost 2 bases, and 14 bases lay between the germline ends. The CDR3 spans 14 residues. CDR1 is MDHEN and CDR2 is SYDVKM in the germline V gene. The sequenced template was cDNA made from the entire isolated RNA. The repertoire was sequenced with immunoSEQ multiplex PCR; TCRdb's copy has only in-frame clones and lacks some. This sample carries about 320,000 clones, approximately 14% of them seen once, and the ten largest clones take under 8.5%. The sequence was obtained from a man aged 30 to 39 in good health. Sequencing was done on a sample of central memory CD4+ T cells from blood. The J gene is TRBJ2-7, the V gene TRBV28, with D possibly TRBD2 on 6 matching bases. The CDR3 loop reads CASRAGLVAYEQYF. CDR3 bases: TGTGCCAGCAGGGCGGGGCTGGTCGCCTACGAGCAGTACTTC.